Each of the 21 T cell receptor beta chains below was sequenced from the same sample in a study of Ad26.COV2.S vaccination and SARS-CoV-2 variants. Sequencing was performed with immunoSEQ multiplex PCR; in TCRdb, only in-frame clones are kept and a portion is missing. The table records about 480,000 clones, 70% to 90% of them present only once. The treatment was: some 19 received Ad26.COV2.S at low or high dose, single or two shots; about five received placebo; per-sample allocation not given. The study sampled participants on day 63 after the first vaccine or placebo injection. The input for sequencing was peripheral blood, taken in a trial of Ad26.COV2.S vaccine versus placebo. The source is a person aged 18-65 years who received the Ad26.COV2.S COVID-19 vaccine or a placebo.

This clone showed up just a few times. The gene calls are TRBV28 and TRBJ1-2; no clear D gene. With 7 bases removed from V and 3 bases from J, the gap between germline ends came to 12 bases. Per the germline V gene, CDR1 is MDHEN and CDR2 is SYDVKM. The CDR3 is made up of 13 amino acids. The CDR3 nucleotides read TGTGCCAGCAAAGCTTCGGGGTACTATGGCTACACCTTC. Protein: CASKASGYYGYTF.

About this clone: Other DNA sequences in the same sample also yield this CDR3. The chain carries TRBV9 and TRBJ2-5; TRBD2 aligns across 10 bases. The CDR3 is 15 amino acids. Germline V CDR1 and CDR2: SGDLS, YYNGEE. V lost 0 bases and J lost 4; bases outside the gene matches: 3. The CDR3 here is CASSVGLAGVETQYF. For the CDR3, the DNA is TGTGCCAGCAGCGTAGGTCTAGCGGGAGTAGAGACCCAGTACTTC.

The chain uses TRBV7-9 and TRBJ2-5; 11 bases align to TRBD2. V shed 5 bases, J shed 1 base, and the junction held 6 bases outside the gene matches. The length of the CDR3 is 16 residues. Per germline, CDR1 SEHNR and CDR2 FQNEAQ (reference sequence). CDR3 residues: CASSAPGLAVQETQYF. The CDR3 nucleotides read TGTGCCAGCAGCGCCCCGGGACTAGCGGTCCAAGAGACCCAGTACTTC.

This clone occurred once. The chain links TRBV19 to TRBJ1-5; D remains unclear. The CDR3 totals 14 residues. Germline V gene data show CDR1 as LNHDA and CDR2 as SQIVND (reference sequence). V lost 7 bases and J 3 bases, leaving 13 bases between the germline ends. The CDR3 nucleotides are TGTGCCAGTAATGGAAGGCCTAACAATCAGCCCCAGCATTTT. It encodes CASNGRPNNQPQHF.

The J gene is TRBJ2-5, the V gene TRBV5-1; D gene uncertain. Trimming took 3 bases from V and 4 from J, leaving 10 bases between them. The CDR3 has 13 residues. CDR1 SGHRS and CDR2 YFSETQ come from the germline V gene. CDR3: CASSWDPGETQYF. Here the CDR3 DNA reads TGCGCCAGCAGCTGGGATCCGGGAGAGACCCAGTACTTC.

The V gene is TRBV29-1, the J gene TRBJ2-7, with TRBD2 matching over 11 bases. This CDR3 contains 14 residues. J gave up 3 bases and V 4 bases, and 5 bases lay outside the gene matches. Per the germline V gene, CDR1 is SQVTM and CDR2 is ANQGSEA. The CDR3 DNA reads TGCAGCGTTGGGGTTCTAGCGGGAGGCTACGAGCAGTACTTC. Protein: CSVGVLAGGYEQYF.

The rearrangement links TRBV6-5 to TRBJ2-1, with TRBD1 identical over 7 bases. CDR1 is MNHEY and CDR2 is SVGAGI in the germline V gene. Trimming took 6 bases from V and 5 from J; bases not matched to a gene: 7. The CDR3 is made up of 14 amino acids. DNA of the CDR3: TGTGCCAGCAGACGACAGGGATATGACAATGAGCAGTTCTTC. It translates to CASRRQGYDNEQFF.

The chain couples TRBV27 to TRBJ2-3, with D possibly matching TRBD2 (5 bases). Germline V gene sequence: CDR1 MNHEY, CDR2 SMNVEV (reference sequence). Deletions cut 6 bases from V and 1 base from J, with 23 bases between. The CDR3 sequence is 18 residues long. The CDR3 DNA sequence: TGTGCCAGCAGCCGTCAATATACTCTAGCTCGGGGCACAGATACGCAGTATTTT. Amino acid sequence: CASSRQYTLARGTDTQYF.

The chain couples TRBV6-1 to TRBJ1-3; D unresolved. This CDR3 region has 13 residues. Germline CDR1 is MNHNS and CDR2 is SASEGT. The V end lost 2 bases, the J end lost 4 bases, and 6 bases lay between the germline ends. CDR3 in amino acids: CASSEIRGNTIYF. Written as DNA, the CDR3 is TGTGCCAGCAGTGAAATTAGAGGAAACACCATATATTTT.

This clone was recorded only once. This CDR3 is CAGTRSSYNEQFF. In DNA form, the CDR3 reads TGTGCCGGAACTCGAAGCTCCTACAATGAGCAGTTCTTC. The V and J genes are TRBV30 and TRBJ2-1; D gene ambiguous. The CDR3 spans 13 residues. V lost 8 bases and J lost 0, with 11 bases in between. Germline V gene data show CDR1 as GTSNPN and CDR2 as SVGIG (reference sequence).

This chain's CDR3 is CASSSPELFTTGIYEQYF. Written as DNA, the CDR3 is TGTGCCAGCAGCTCGCCCGAACTTTTCACGACAGGGATCTACGAGCAGTACTTC. The chain links TRBV5-4 to TRBJ2-7; 7 positions agree with TRBD1. Germline V gives CDR1 SGHNT, CDR2 YYREEE (reference sequence). The CDR3 is 18 residues long. V lost 3 bases to trimming and J lost 3 bases; unmatched junction nucleotides: 18.

Only one count was recorded for this clone. The rearrangement links TRBV11-3 to TRBJ2-3; perhaps TRBD2 as D (5 bases). With 3 bases removed from V and 9 bases from J, the gap between germline ends came to 10 bases. The CDR3 loop spans 12 amino acids. Germline V gene lookup returns CDR1 SGHNT and CDR2 YENEEA. The CDR3: CASSFTGGTQYF. For the CDR3, the DNA is TGTGCCAGCAGCTTCACCGGAGGCACGCAGTATTTT.

This chain joins TRBV7-9 and TRBJ1-6; a possible D gene is TRBD1 (6 bases). Germline V gene lookup returns CDR1 SEHNR and CDR2 FQNEAQ (reference sequence). V dropped 1 base and J dropped 8 bases, with 6 bases sitting between them. The CDR3 is 13 residues long. CDR3 DNA sequence: TGTGCCAGCAGCTTAGACAGGGATTCACCCCTCCACTTT. Its translation is CASSLDRDSPLHF. The entire variable domain, with the rest obtained from reference TRBV7-9 and TRBJ1-6, is as follows: DTGVSQNPRHKITKRGQNVTFRCDPISEHNRLYWYRQTLGQGPEFLTYFQNEAQLEKSRLLSDRFSAERPKGSFSTLEIQRTEQGDSAMYLCASSLDRDSPLHFGNGTRLTVT.

J is TRBJ2-7 and V is TRBV13; no firm D call. Germline V lookup: CDR1 PRHDT, CDR2 FYEKMQ (reference sequence). The V gene lost 3 bases and the J gene lost 2 bases, with 8 bases spanning the gap. The CDR3 is made up of 13 amino acids. This CDR3 is CASSFGHTYEQYF. The CDR3 DNA reads TGTGCCAGCAGCTTTGGGCATACCTACGAGCAGTACTTC.

CDR3 nucleotides: TGTGCCAGCAGTCCTTCGGTTAGCGGGAGTCGCGAGCAGTACTTC. Translation gives CASSPSVSGSREQYF. The chain recombines TRBV6-5 with TRBJ2-7; 9 bases are shared with TRBD2. The CDR3 extends over 15 amino acids. From germline, CDR1 is MNHEY and CDR2 SVGAGI. Trimming removed 5 bases from V and 6 bases from J; junction bases left unmatched: 11.

The chain couples TRBV28 to TRBJ2-7; 8 bases match TRBD1. The CDR3 is 16 residues long. The germline CDR1 and CDR2 sequences are MDHEN and SYDVKM. After removal of 5 bases from V and 2 bases from J, the junction contained 11 bases not matched to a gene. The CDR3 coding sequence is TGTGCCAGCAGTCGAAGAGGGCAGGGGGCGGCCTACGAGCAGTACTTC. It codes for CASSRRGQGAAYEQYF. The full variable domain, with the rest looked up from reference TRBV28 and TRBJ2-7, is DVKVTQSSRYLVKRTGEKVFLECVQDMDHENMFWYRQDPGLGLRLIYFSYDVKMKEKGDIPEGYSVSREKKERFSLILESASTNQTSMYLCASSRRGQGAAYEQYFGPGTRLTVT.

The chain carries TRBV6-2 or TRBV6-3 and TRBJ1-5, with 9 bases that match TRBD1. Trimming took 0 bases from V and 7 from J; bases not matched to a gene: 10. The CDR3 runs 17 residues. From germline, CDR1 is MNHEY and CDR2 SVGEGT. The CDR3 protein is CASSYSTGTGFGQPQHF. The CDR3 nucleotides are TGTGCCAGCAGTTACTCAACCGGGACAGGGTTCGGACAGCCCCAGCATTTT.

This rearrangement joins TRBV10-3 to TRBJ2-7, with D tentatively TRBD1 (5 bases). V lost 2 bases and J lost 4, with 15 bases in between. This CDR3 has 15 amino acids. Germline V gene lookup returns CDR1 ENHRY and CDR2 SYGVKD. The CDR3 protein is CAISEMGVGAYEQYF. The CDR3 DNA reads as TGTGCCATCAGTGAGATGGGTGTAGGGGCATACGAGCAGTACTTC.

This sequence joins TRBV6-5 and TRBJ1-2, with a possible D match to TRBD1 (5 bases). The CDR3 extends over 14 amino acids. The V gene's germline CDR1 is MNHEY and CDR2 SVGAGI. Trimming took 8 bases from V and 2 from J, leaving 15 bases between them. The CDR3 sequence is CASRLFRGNYGYTF. CDR3 DNA sequence: TGTGCCAGCCGCCTCTTCCGGGGCAACTATGGCTACACCTTC.

V usage is TRBV29-1 and J usage is TRBJ2-7; tentatively, D is TRBD1 (6 bases). The germline gives CDR1 SQVTM, CDR2 ANQGSEA. Trimming removed 7 bases at V and 4 bases at J, with 11 bases between. The CDR3 covers 11 residues. In DNA form, the CDR3 reads TGCAGCGCAGGGGAGAGGTACGAGCAGTACTTC. As protein: CSAGERYEQYF.

The chain employs TRBV30 and TRBJ1-1; D not resolved. The V gene's germline CDR1 is GTSNPN and CDR2 SVGIG (reference sequence). Between the trimmed V and J ends, which lost 7 bases and 3 bases, there was a span of 9 bases. This CDR3 is built from 11 residues. This chain's CDR3 is CASSEDTEAFF. DNA of the CDR3: TGTGCCTCATCTGAAGACACTGAAGCTTTCTTT.